This TCR beta chain appears in the sequencing data of a study of blood T cells in healthy people across ages. Study-wide points: Unsorted PBMC input precluded a conclusive naive versus antigen-experienced comparison. Comparison with aged donors showed that long-lived donors had more naive CD4+ cells and higher diversity.

Germline V gives CDR1 SGHVS, CDR2 FQNEAQ. The CDR3 length is 12 residues. Notes on this clonotype: What it binds is not known. Germline is not matched at one junction end, which may reflect a read error.

Primers used in a second PCR of roughly 7 to 12 cycles were a sample-barcoded 5' primer and a J-beta primer mix. TCRdb reprocessed the 5' RACE reads via MiXCR and lists one record per CDR3 protein. The table lists more than 650,000 distinct CDR3 sequences, about 26% of them singletons. These data were also filed under a second study, of T cells of mothers and their children. This second report adds: It was related mother-child pairs that showed slightly higher overlap than unrelated pairs, without reaching significance.

V gene TRBV7-8 combines with J gene TRBJ2-7; D not resolved. Sequenced: blood. This TCR was recovered from a boy younger than 18 in good health. The CDR3 protein is CASSFGPYERYF. The CDR3 DNA sequence: TGTGCCAGCAGCTTTGGACCCTACGAGCGGTACTTC.